The 8 T cell receptor beta chains below all came from one sample that was sequenced in a study of T cells in Graves' hyperthyroidism and ophthalmopathy. The TCR beta CDR3 regions underwent amplification using RNA transcripts as the source. In the first-round RT-PCR of the TCR CDR3, the HTBI primer set was used. TCRdb re-called the multiplex PCR reads through MiXCR, storing one row per CDR3 protein. This sample has approximately 520,000 distinct CDR3 sequences, with around a quarter found just once. Sequencing was done on a sample of blood. The receptors derive from a woman aged 30 to 39 with Graves' ophthalmopathy.

V and J are TRBV4-1 and TRBJ2-7; D may be TRBD1 (6 bases). Germline-derived CDR1 and CDR2 are MGHRA and YSYEKL. V lost 3 bases, J lost 3 bases, and 15 bases lay in between. The CDR3 runs to 15 residues. DNA for the CDR3: TGCGCCAGCAGCCAGACTACAGGGAGTTTCTACGAGCAGTACTTC. Translated, it gives CASSQTTGSFYEQYF.

The chain couples TRBV6-5 to TRBJ2-4, with unresolved D. The CDR3 extends over 15 amino acids. Germline V gene data show CDR1 as MNHEY and CDR2 as SVGAGI. Trimming pared 2 bases from V and 0 bases from J, leaving 8 bases between. The CDR3 DNA follows: TGTGCCAGCAGTTACGACGGTGTAGCCAAAAACATTCAGTACTTC. It translates to CASSYDGVAKNIQYF.

The chain links TRBV4-1 to TRBJ1-2; TRBD1 might be the D (5 bases). Trimming left V 1 base short and J 8 bases short, with 11 bases between. CDR1 is MGHRA, CDR2 YSYEKL, per germline. The CDR3 contains 13 residues. The CDR3 is CASSQAGTPGYTF. As DNA, the CDR3 is TGCGCCAGCAGCCAAGCCGGGACCCCCGGCTACACCTTC.

This clonotype was observed many times. V and J are TRBV4-1 and TRBJ2-5; D not certain. Germline CDR1 MGHRA, CDR2 YSYEKL. This CDR3 region has 13 residues. V lost 3 bases and J 5 bases, leaving 10 bases between the germline ends. DNA for the CDR3: TGCGCCAGCAGCCAGGGTGTTCTCGAGACCCAGTACTTC. Translation gives CASSQGVLETQYF.

In this sample, this clonotype turned up many times. The rearrangement joins TRBV5-1 to TRBJ1-5; TRBD1 might be the D (5 bases). Deletions cut 0 bases from V and 3 bases from J, with 13 bases between. Germline V CDR1 and CDR2: SGHRS, YFSETQ. The CDR3 is 16 residues long. The chain's CDR3 is CASSLGSGGPNQPQHF. CDR3 nucleotides: TGCGCCAGCAGCTTGGGTTCGGGGGGTCCCAATCAGCCCCAGCATTTT.

This clonotype was found many times. V is TRBV28 and J is TRBJ2-7, with TRBD2 matching 14 bases. Germline V lookup: CDR1 MDHEN, CDR2 SYDVKM. J lost 3 bases, V lost 2 bases, and 6 bases had no gene match. The CDR3 contains 17 residues. Here the CDR3 reads CASSLGGGLAGVYEQYF. The CDR3 nucleotides are TGTGCCAGCAGTTTAGGTGGGGGACTAGCGGGAGTCTACGAGCAGTACTTC.

This CDR3 is CASSEAGQFGGYGYTF. CDR3 nucleotide sequence: TGTGCCAGCAGTGAAGCCGGACAATTTGGTGGGTACGGCTACACCTTC. The rearrangement links TRBV6-1 to TRBJ1-2; D is perhaps TRBD1 (5 bases). The CDR3 has 16 amino acids. The ends were cut back, 0 bases at V and 8 bases at J, with 19 bases in the middle. Germline CDR1 reads MNHNS; CDR2 reads SASEGT.

In its sample, this clonotype was seen many times. The chain carries TRBV6-1 and TRBJ1-2, with TRBD1 matching 10 bases. The junction had 9 bases not matched to a gene; V was cut back by 6 bases and J by 5 bases. The CDR3 is 15 amino acids. The germline CDR1 and CDR2 sequences are MNHNS and SASEGT. CDR3 sequence: CASREPGQGKYGYTF. The CDR3 nucleotides read TGTGCCAGCAGAGAACCGGGACAGGGGAAGTATGGCTACACCTTC.